This record covers a single T cell receptor (beta chain). This specimen comes from a study of T cell changes during pregnancy in multiple sclerosis. Clones were sequenced by immunoSEQ multiplex PCR, and TCRdb holds only the in-frame ones, with some missing. The sample carries 50,000 to 60,000 clones, 80% to 90% recorded once. The CDR3 length is 16 residues. Trimming stripped 6 bases from V and 6 bases from J, with 21 bases between. The germline V gene has CDR1 MNHNY and CDR2 SVGAGI (reference sequence). This sequence joins TRBV6-6 and TRBJ1-5; D is undetermined. The TCR comes from a female donor with multiple sclerosis, enrolled in a pregnancy study. Here the sequenced sample was CD4+ T cells from peripheral blood mononuclear cells, taken in the first trimester of pregnancy. The CDR3: CASSNSGGLGGQPQHF. CDR3 nucleotide sequence: TGTGCCAGCAGCAACTCCGGAGGGCTAGGAGGTCAGCCCCAGCATTTT.